This entry features one T cell receptor (beta chain) sequence. The antigen remains undetermined. Donors contributed one heparinised blood draw apiece, averaging about 110 mL. This specimen belongs to a study of beta chain features in type 1 diabetes. Investigators reverse transcribed all isolated RNA, so they sequenced expressed TCRB transcripts. The repertoire was sequenced with immunoSEQ multiplex PCR; TCRdb's copy has only in-frame clones and lacks some. The sample comprises 810,000 or so clones, roughly 16% of which are singletons, and 0.023% rests with the top ten. General study points: More deletions and fewer insertions at VDJ junctions were seen in type 1 diabetes patients. Short templates might get an advantage during PCR, and this would be equal in patients and controls. For cells with high TCR expression, cDNA sequencing could yield over-representation.

Germline CDR1 SGHAT, CDR2 FQNNGV. V was cut by 3 bases and J by 1 base, with 6 bases left in between. CDR3 size: 13 residues. Sequenced input: naive CD4+ T cells from blood. The TCR comes from a woman aged 18-29 years in good health. The chain links TRBV11-2 to TRBJ1-1, with D unclear. This CDR3 is CASSFSENTEAFF. DNA for the CDR3: TGTGCCAGCAGCTTTTCAGAGAACACTGAAGCTTTCTTT.